The T cell receptor (beta chain) described here comes from a study of blood T cell repertoires in COVID-19. This clone was detected once. Seattle-derived patients entered the study during active infection and were followed longitudinally. Germline assignment: CDR1 SGHRS and CDR2 YFSETQ. V lost 0 bases, J lost 5 bases, and 4 bases stayed unmatched. This CDR3 region has 15 residues. The method was immunoSEQ multiplex PCR; TCRdb's version includes in-frame clones alone and lacks a portion of them. The sample shows 300,000 to 400,000 clones, about 89% of them seen only once. V is TRBV5-1 and J is TRBJ2-2; 7 bases are a match to TRBD1. The source is a woman aged 45-65 years with COVID-19, enrolled during active disease. Material: peripheral blood. The CDR3 loop reads CASSLADRVTGELFF. The CDR3 DNA reads TGCGCCAGCAGCTTGGCCGACAGGGTTACCGGGGAGCTGTTTTTT.